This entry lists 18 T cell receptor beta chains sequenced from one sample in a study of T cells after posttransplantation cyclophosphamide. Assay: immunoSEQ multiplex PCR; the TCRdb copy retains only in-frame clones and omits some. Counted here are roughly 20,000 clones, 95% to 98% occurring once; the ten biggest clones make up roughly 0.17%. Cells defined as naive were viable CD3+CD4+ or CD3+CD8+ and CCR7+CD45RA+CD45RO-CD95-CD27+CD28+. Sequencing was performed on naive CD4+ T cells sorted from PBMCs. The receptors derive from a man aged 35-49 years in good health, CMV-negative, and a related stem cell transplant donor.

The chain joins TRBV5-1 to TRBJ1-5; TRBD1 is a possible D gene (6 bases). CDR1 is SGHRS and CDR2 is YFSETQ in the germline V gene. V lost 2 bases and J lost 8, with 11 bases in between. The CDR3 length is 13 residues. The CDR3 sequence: CASSLGGAKPQHF. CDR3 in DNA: TGCGCCAGCAGCTTAGGGGGGGCAAAGCCCCAGCATTTT.

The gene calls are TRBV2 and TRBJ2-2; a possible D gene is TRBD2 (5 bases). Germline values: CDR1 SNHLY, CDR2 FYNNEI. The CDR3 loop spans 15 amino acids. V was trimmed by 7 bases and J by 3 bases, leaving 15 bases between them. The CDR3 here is CASTGGAAHTGELFF. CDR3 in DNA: TGTGCCAGCACAGGAGGAGCGGCACACACCGGGGAGCTGTTTTTT.

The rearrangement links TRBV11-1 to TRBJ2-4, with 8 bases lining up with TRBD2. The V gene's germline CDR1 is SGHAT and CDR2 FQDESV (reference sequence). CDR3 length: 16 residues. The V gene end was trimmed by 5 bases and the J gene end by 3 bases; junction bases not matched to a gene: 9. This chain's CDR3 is CASSPAGGRFKNIQYF. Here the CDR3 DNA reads TGTGCCAGCAGCCCCGCTGGCGGGAGGTTCAAAAACATTCAGTACTTC.

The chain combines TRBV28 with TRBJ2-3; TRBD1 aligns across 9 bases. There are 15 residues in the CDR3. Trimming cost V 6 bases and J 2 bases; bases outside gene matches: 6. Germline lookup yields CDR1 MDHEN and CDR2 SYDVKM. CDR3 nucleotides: TGTGCCAGCAGGAGAGGACAGGGGTACACAGATACGCAGTATTTT. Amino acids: CASRRGQGYTDTQYF.

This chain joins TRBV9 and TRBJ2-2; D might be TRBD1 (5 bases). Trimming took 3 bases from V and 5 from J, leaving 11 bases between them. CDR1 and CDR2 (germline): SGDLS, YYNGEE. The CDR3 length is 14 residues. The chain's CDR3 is CASSGTGSTGELFF. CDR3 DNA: TGTGCCAGCAGCGGCACAGGATCAACCGGGGAGCTGTTTTTT.

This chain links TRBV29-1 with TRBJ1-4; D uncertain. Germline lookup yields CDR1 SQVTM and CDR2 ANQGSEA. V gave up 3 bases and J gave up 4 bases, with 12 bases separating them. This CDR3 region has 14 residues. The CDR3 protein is CSVDSGVVNEKLFF. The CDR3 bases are TGCAGCGTTGATAGCGGGGTAGTTAATGAAAAACTGTTTTTT.

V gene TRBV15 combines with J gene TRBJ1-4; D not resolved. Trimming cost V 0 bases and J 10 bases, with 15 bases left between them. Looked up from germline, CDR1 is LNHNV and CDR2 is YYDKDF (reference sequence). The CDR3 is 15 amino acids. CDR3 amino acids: CATSRDAGGYGKLFF. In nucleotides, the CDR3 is TGTGCCACCAGCAGAGATGCTGGAGGATATGGAAAACTGTTTTTT.

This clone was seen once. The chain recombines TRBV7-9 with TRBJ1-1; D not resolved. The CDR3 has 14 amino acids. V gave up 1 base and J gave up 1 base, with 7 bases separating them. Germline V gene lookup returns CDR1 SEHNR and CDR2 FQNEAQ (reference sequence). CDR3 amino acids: CASSLGEQNTEAFF. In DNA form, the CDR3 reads TGTGCCAGCAGCTTAGGGGAGCAGAACACTGAAGCTTTCTTT.

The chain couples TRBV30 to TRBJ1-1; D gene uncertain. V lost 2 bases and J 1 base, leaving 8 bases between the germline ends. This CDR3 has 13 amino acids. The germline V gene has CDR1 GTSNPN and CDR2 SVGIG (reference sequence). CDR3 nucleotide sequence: TGTGCCTGGAGTCGGGAGGGGAACACTGAAGCTTTCTTT. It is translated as CAWSREGNTEAFF. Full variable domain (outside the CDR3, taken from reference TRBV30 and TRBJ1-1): SQTIHQWPATLVQPVGSPLSLECTVEGTSNPNLYWYRQAAGRGLQLLFYSVGIGQISSEVPQNLSASRPQDRQFILSSKKLLLSDSGFYLCAWSREGNTEAFFGQGTRLTVV.

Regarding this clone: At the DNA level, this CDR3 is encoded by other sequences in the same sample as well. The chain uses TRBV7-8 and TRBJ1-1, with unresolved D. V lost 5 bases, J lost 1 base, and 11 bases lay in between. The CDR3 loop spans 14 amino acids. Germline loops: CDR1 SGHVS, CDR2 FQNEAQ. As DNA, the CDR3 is TGTGCCAGCAGCCTGGGCGGGAGGAACACTGAAGCTTTCTTT. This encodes CASSLGGRNTEAFF.

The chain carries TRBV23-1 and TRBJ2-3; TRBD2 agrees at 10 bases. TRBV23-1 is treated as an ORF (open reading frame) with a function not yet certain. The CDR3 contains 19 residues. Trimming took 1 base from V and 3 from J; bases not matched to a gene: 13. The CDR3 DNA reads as TGCGCCAGCAGTCAATTTCCGAGAACGGAGCGGGAGGGAACAGATACGCAGTATTTT. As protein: CASSQFPRTEREGTDTQYF.

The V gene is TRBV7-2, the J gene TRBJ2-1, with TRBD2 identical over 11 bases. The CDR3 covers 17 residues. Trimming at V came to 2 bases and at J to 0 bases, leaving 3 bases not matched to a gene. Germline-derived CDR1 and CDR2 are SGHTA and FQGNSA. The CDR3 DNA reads TGTGCCAGCAGCTTACAAACTAGCGGGAGCTCCTACAATGAGCAGTTCTTC. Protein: CASSLQTSGSSYNEQFF.

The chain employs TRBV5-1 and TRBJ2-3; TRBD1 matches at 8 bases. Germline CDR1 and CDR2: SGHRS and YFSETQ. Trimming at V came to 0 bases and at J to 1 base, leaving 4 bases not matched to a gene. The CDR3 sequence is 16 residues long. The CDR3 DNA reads TGCGCCAGCAGCTTGGAACAGGGGGAGGGCACAGATACGCAGTATTTT. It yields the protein CASSLEQGEGTDTQYF.

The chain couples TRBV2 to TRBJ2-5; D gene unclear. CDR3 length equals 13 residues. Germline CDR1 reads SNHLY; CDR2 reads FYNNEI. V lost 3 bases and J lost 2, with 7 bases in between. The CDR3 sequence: CASSEYSQETQYF. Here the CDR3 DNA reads TGTGCCAGCAGTGAGTACTCACAAGAGACCCAGTACTTC.

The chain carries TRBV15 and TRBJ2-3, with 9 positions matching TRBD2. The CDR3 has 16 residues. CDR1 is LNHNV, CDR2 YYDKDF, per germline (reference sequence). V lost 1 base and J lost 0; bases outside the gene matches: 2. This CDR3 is CATSRGSGRSTDTQYF. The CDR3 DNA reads TGTGCCACCAGCAGAGGGAGCGGGAGGAGCACAGATACGCAGTATTTT.

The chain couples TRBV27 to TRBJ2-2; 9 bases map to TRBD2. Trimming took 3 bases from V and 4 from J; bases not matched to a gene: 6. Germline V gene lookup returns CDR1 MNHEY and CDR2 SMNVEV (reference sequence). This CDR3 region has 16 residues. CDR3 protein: CASSFRFSGSTGELFF. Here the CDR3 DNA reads TGTGCCAGCAGTTTCCGATTTAGCGGGAGCACCGGGGAGCTGTTTTTT.

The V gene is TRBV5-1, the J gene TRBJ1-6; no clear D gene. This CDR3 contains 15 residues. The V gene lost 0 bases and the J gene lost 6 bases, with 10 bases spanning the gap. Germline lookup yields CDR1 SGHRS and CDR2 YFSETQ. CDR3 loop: CASSLALSGNSPLHF. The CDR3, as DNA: TGCGCCAGCAGCTTGGCTCTAAGTGGTAATTCACCCCTCCACTTT.

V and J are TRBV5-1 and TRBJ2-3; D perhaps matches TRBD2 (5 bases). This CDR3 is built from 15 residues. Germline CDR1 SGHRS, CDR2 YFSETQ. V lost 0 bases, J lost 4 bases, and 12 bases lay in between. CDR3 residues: CASSLDGLYPDTQYF. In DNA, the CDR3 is TGCGCCAGCAGCTTGGACGGACTGTATCCAGATACGCAGTATTTT. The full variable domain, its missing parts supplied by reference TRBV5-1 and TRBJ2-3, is KAGVTQTPRYLIKTRGQQVTLSCSPISGHRSVSWYQQTPGQGLQFLFEYFSETQRNKGNFPGRFSGRQFSNSRSEMNVSTLELGDSALYLCASSLDGLYPDTQYFGPGTRLTVL.